Below, 8 T cell receptor beta chains from the same sample are listed, as sequenced in a study of tumor-infiltrating lymphocytes in localized non-small cell lung cancer. Generated by immunoSEQ multiplex PCR, the TCRdb table keeps only in-frame clones and is missing some. The table has about 8,500 clones, approximately 71% seen once. The material sequenced was uninvolved lung tissue not adjacent to the tumor. These receptors all come from a human donor with non-small cell lung cancer.

This clone appeared a single time. This chain links TRBV7-2 with TRBJ1-4; D is ambiguous. Between the trimmed V and J ends, which lost 4 bases and 0 bases, there was a span of 21 bases. The CDR3 length is 19 residues. Germline CDR1 and CDR2: SGHTA and FQGNSA. The CDR3: CASSSSGEGALATNEKLFF. The CDR3 nucleotides read TGTGCCAGCAGCTCTAGCGGGGAGGGAGCCCTTGCAACTAATGAAAAACTGTTTTTT.

The V gene is TRBV7-2, the J gene TRBJ2-1, with a weak D call TRBD2 (6 bases). The germline gives CDR1 SGHTA, CDR2 FQGNSA. This CDR3 is built from 13 residues. The V end lost 3 bases, the J end lost 6 bases, and 9 bases lay between the germline ends. The DNA for the CDR3 is TGTGCCAGCAGCTTCTCCGGGGGCAATGAGCAGTTCTTC. As protein: CASSFSGGNEQFF. The full variable domain, rest sourced from reference TRBV7-2 and TRBJ2-1, is GAGVSQSPSNKVTEKGKDVELRCDPISGHTALYWYRQSLGQGLEFLIYFQGNSAPDKSGLPSDRFSAERTGGSVSTLTIQRTQQEDSAVYLCASSFSGGNEQFFGPGTRLTVL.

This clone turned up a few times. The chain uses TRBV6-5 and TRBJ1-1, with TRBD1 matching 8 bases. V shed 2 bases and J 1 base; nucleotides not matched to a gene: 6. The CDR3 contains 16 residues. Per the germline V gene, CDR1 is MNHEY and CDR2 is SVGAGI. CDR3 sequence: CASSYEAGGRNTEAFF. The DNA of the CDR3 is TGTGCCAGCAGTTACGAGGCAGGGGGCCGGAACACTGAAGCTTTCTTT.

This chain uses TRBV9 with TRBJ1-4, with 7 bases that match TRBD1. The CDR3 is made up of 14 amino acids. Germline values: CDR1 SGDLS, CDR2 YYNGEE. V was clipped by 3 bases and J by 9 bases; unmatched bases: 8. In DNA, the CDR3 is TGTGCCAGCAGCGAAGAACAGGGGAGGCAAAAACTGTTTTTT. Its translation is CASSEEQGRQKLFF.

This chain connects TRBV30 to TRBJ1-3, with 7 bases fitting TRBD1. Germline V lookup: CDR1 GTSNPN, CDR2 SVGIG (reference sequence). This CDR3 is 15 amino acids long. J lost 0 bases, V lost 5 bases, and 7 bases had no gene match. DNA of the CDR3: TGTGCCTGGGGCAACAGGGGCTTCTCTGGAAACACCATATATTTT. This codes for CAWGNRGFSGNTIYF.

The rearrangement links TRBV19 to TRBJ2-2, with TRBD1 as a possible D gene (6 bases). The germline gives CDR1 LNHDA, CDR2 SQIVND (reference sequence). The ends were cut back, 5 bases at V and 8 bases at J, with 24 bases in the middle. The CDR3 contains 17 residues. The CDR3 DNA is TGTGCCAGTAGTGCACGTCAGGGGCTACCGCGTATGGGGGAGCTGTTTTTT. It specifies CASSARQGLPRMGELFF.

This clone occurred a few times. V is TRBV29-1 and J is TRBJ1-2; D is perhaps TRBD1 (6 bases). Trimming shortened V by 4 bases and J by 4 bases, and 13 bases separated the two germline ends. The CDR3 has 13 residues. Germline V gene lookup returns CDR1 SQVTM and CDR2 ANQGSEA. CDR3 nucleotides: TGCAGCGTTGCAACAGGGAGAGGCTATGGCTACACCTTC. Its translation: CSVATGRGYGYTF.

The chain uses TRBV19 and TRBJ2-7; D remains ambiguous. V lost 4 bases and J 0 bases, leaving 10 bases between the germline ends. This CDR3 is built from 14 residues. Germline CDR1 is LNHDA and CDR2 is SQIVND (reference sequence). The CDR3 DNA is TGTGCCAGTAGTAAAGAGACGACCTCCTACGAGCAGTACTTC. Protein: CASSKETTSYEQYF.